The source of this T cell receptor beta chain is a study of blood T cell repertoires in COVID-19. Study-level information: Sites across the United States, Italy and Spain contributed samples from acute and convalescent COVID-19. The cDNA or gDNA used as material had been derived from T cells, B-cell-depleted T cells, or PBMCs.

Original processing notes: By means of reference gene primer amplification, nucleated cell counts were estimated. Clones were read by immunoSEQ multiplex PCR, and TCRdb kept only the in-frame ones, dropping some. V, J and clone size are those of that table, while D and trimming were read from the DNA. The table lists about 200,000 clones, approximately 81% of them singletons. The germline gives CDR1 MNHEY, CDR2 SVGAGI. Trimming at V came to 5 bases and at J to 5 bases, leaving 6 bases not matched to a gene. The CDR3 totals 13 residues. The gene calls are TRBV6-5 and TRBJ2-7; 7 bases line up with TRBD1. This TCR was sampled from a woman older than 75 with acute or convalescent COVID-19. The sample comprised peripheral blood. CDR3 sequence reads: CASSRDSGNEQYF. CDR3 bases: TGTGCCAGCAGTAGGGACAGTGGGAACGAGCAGTACTTC.